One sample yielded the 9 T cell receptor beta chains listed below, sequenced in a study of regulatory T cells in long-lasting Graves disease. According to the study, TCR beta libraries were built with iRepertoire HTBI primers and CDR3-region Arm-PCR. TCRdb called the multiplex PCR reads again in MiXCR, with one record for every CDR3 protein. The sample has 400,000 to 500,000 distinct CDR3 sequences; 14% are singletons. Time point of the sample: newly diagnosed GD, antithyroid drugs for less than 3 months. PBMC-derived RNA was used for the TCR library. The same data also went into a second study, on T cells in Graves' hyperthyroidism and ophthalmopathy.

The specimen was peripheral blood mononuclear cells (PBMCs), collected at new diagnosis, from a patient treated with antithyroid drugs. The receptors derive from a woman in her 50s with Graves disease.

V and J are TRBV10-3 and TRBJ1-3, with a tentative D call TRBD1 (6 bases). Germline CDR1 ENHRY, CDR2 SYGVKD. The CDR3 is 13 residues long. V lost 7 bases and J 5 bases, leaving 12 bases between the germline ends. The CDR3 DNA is TGTGCCATCACCATGGGGGGCAGAAACACCATATATTTT. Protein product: CAITMGGRNTIYF.

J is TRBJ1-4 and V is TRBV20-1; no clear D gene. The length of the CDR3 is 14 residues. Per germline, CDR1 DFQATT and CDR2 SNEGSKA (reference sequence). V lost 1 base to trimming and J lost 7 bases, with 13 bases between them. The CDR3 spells CSARVVEGGEKLFF. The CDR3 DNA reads TGCAGTGCTAGAGTAGTAGAGGGTGGTGAAAAACTGTTTTTT.

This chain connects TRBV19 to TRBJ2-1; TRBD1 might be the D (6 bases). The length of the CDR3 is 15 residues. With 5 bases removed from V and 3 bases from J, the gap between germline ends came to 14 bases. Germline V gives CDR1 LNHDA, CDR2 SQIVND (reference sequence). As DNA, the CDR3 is TGTGCCAGTAGTGACCCAGGGGCGGGCTACAATGAGCAGTTCTTC. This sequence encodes CASSDPGAGYNEQFF.

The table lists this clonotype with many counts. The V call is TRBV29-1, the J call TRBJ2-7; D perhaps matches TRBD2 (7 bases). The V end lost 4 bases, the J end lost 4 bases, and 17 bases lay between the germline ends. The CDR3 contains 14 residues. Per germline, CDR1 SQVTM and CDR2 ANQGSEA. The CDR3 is CSVAGGHVEYEQYF. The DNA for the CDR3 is TGCAGCGTTGCGGGGGGACACGTTGAATACGAGCAGTACTTC.

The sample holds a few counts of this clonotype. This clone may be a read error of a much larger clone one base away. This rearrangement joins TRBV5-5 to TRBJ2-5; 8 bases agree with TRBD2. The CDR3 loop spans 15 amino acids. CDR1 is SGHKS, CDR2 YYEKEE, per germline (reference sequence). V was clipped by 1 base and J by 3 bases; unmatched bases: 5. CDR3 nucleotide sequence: TGTGCCAGCAGCTTGAGTATAGCGGGAAAAGAGACCCAGTACTTC. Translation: CASSLSIAGKETQYF.

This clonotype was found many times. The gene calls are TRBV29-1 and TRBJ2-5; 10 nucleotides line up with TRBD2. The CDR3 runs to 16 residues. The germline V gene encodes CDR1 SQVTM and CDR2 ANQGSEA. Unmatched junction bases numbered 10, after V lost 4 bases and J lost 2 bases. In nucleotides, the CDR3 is TGCAGCGTTGCCTGGGGAAGCGGGAGGGTTCAAGAGACCCAGTACTTC. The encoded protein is CSVAWGSGRVQETQYF.

CDR3 nucleotides: TGTGCCAGCAGCCTATTCACCGGGGAGCCGGGGAAAAACATTCAGTACTTC. It yields the protein CASSLFTGEPGKNIQYF. V usage is TRBV5-6 and J usage is TRBJ2-4; maybe TRBD2 (5 bases). CDR1 and CDR2 (germline): SGHDT, YYEEEE. CDR3 length: 17 amino acids. The V and J ends lost 4 bases and 4 bases respectively, with 21 bases between them.

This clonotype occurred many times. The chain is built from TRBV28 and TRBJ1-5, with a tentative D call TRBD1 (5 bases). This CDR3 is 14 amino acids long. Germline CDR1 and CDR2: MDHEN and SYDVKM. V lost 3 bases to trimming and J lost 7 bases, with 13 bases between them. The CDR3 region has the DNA TGTGCCAGCAGTTTGCCTACCACAGGACAGCCCCAGCATTTT. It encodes CASSLPTTGQPQHF.

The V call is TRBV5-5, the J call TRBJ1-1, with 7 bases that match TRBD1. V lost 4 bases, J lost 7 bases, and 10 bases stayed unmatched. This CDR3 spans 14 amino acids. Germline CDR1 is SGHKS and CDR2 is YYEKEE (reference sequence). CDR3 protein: CASSPRLDRDEAFF. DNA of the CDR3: TGTGCCAGCAGCCCCCGGCTCGACAGGGATGAAGCTTTCTTT.